This T cell receptor (beta chain) was captured in a study of CD4 T cells in relation to SARS-CoV-2 and coronaviruses. About the research overall: After about nine days of antigen culture, PBMC TCR beta CDR3s were sequenced. Negative control cultures got HIV-1 Nef peptides or no peptide. Shared crossreactive spike epitopes were mapped to their HLA restriction.

TCRdb keeps only in-frame clones here, not all; method: immunoSEQ multiplex PCR. Of about 29,000 clones in the sample, 60% to 85% are singletons; the top ten hold 20% to 25%. CD4+ T cells from unexposed donors were obtained before the COVID-19 pandemic (2011-2018). Isolation of CD4+ T cells took place after about 9 days in culture. Half the medium was replaced with IL-2 medium on days 3 and 7. With respect to this clone: Its matching antigen is unknown.

Specimen: CD4+ T cells from PBMCs, cultured in vitro. This TCR was sampled from a human donor in good health.

CDR3 protein: CASSARRGVYGYTF. The CDR3 nucleotides read TGTGCCAGCAGCGCCCGTCGGGGAGTCTATGGCTACACCTTC. J is TRBJ1-2 and V is TRBV9; D ambiguous. V was cut by 3 bases and J by 4 bases, with 13 bases left in between. The CDR3 loop spans 14 amino acids. Per germline, CDR1 SGDLS and CDR2 YYNGEE.